These T cell receptor beta chains were read from a single sample in a study of blood T cell repertoires in COVID-19. Data came from immunoSEQ multiplex PCR; TCRdb stores just in-frame clones and leaves some out. Of roughly 210,000 clones listed, 84% are singletons. The sample comprised peripheral blood. Source of these receptors: a woman aged 80 or older with COVID-19, enrolled during active disease. Each CDR3 is given with its conserved first and last residue. D genes are given only for firm matches. Clone sizes are given selectively: once, few, many, or a class where the clone is expanded.

len: 14
abundance: .
v_gene: TRBV5-1
d_gene: TRBD1
j_gene: TRBJ1-2
CDR3aa: CASSLNPGTDGYTF
CDR3nt: TGCGCCAGCAGCTTGAATCCCGGGACAGATGGCTACACCTTC

len: 15
abundance: .
v_gene: TRBV2
d_gene: TRBD1
j_gene: TRBJ1-4
CDR3aa: CASSEVDRVREKLFF
CDR3nt: TGTGCCAGCAGTGAAGTTGACAGGGTTAGAGAAAAACTGTTTTTT

len: 15
abundance: .
v_gene: TRBV6-5
d_gene: .
j_gene: TRBJ2-2
CDR3aa: CASSPGTFRTGELFF
CDR3nt: TGTGCCAGCAGTCCCGGGACTTTTAGAACCGGGGAGCTGTTTTTT

len: 12
abundance: .
v_gene: TRBV30
d_gene: TRBD2
j_gene: TRBJ2-1
CDR3aa: CAWSKSGGEQFF
CDR3nt: TGTGCCTGGAGTAAGAGCGGGGGTGAGCAGTTCTTC

len: 17
abundance: few
v_gene: TRBV5-4
d_gene: TRBD2
j_gene: TRBJ2-6
CDR3aa: CASSLAGLALGANVLTF
CDR3nt: TGTGCCAGCAGCTTGGCAGGACTAGCGCTGGGGGCCAACGTCCTGACTTTC

len: 14
abundance: .
v_gene: TRBV19
d_gene: TRBD1
j_gene: TRBJ1-1
CDR3aa: CASSQPGQGTEAFF
CDR3nt: TGTGCCAGTAGTCAACCGGGACAGGGGACTGAAGCTTTCTTT

len: 13
abundance: few
v_gene: TRBV5-1
d_gene: .
j_gene: TRBJ1-1
CDR3aa: CASSLVLNTEAFF
CDR3nt: TGCGCCAGCAGCTTGGTTCTTAACACTGAAGCTTTCTTT

len: 14
abundance: few
v_gene: TRBV7-9
d_gene: .
j_gene: TRBJ1-2
CDR3aa: CASSLSAGNYGYTF
CDR3nt: TGTGCCAGCAGCCTCAGCGCAGGGAACTATGGCTACACCTTC

len: 13
abundance: few
v_gene: TRBV19
d_gene: TRBD2
j_gene: TRBJ2-3
CDR3aa: CASSPGGGDTQYF
CDR3nt: TGTGCCAGTAGTCCGGGGGGAGGAGATACGCAGTATTTT

len: 16
abundance: .
v_gene: TRBV3-1/TRBV3-2
d_gene: .
j_gene: TRBJ1-3
CDR3aa: CASSQVEGHSGNTIYF
CDR3nt: TGTGCCAGCAGCCAAGTTGAGGGCCACTCTGGAAACACCATATATTTT

len: 13
abundance: .
v_gene: TRBV4-2
d_gene: .
j_gene: TRBJ2-2
CDR3aa: CASSRDYTGELFF
CDR3nt: TGTGCCAGCAGCCGGGACTACACCGGGGAGCTGTTTTTT

len: 14
abundance: .
v_gene: TRBV18
d_gene: TRBD1
j_gene: TRBJ1-5
CDR3aa: CASSAQGGNQPQHF
CDR3nt: TGTGCCAGCTCAGCTCAGGGGGGCAATCAGCCCCAGCATTTT

len: 13
abundance: .
v_gene: TRBV12-3/TRBV12-4
d_gene: .
j_gene: TRBJ1-5
CDR3aa: CASNVGGRQPQHF
CDR3nt: TGTGCCAGCAATGTGGGGGGACGTCAGCCCCAGCATTTT

len: 15
abundance: few
v_gene: TRBV18
d_gene: TRBD1
j_gene: TRBJ1-5
CDR3aa: CASSQATGEGKPQHF
CDR3nt: TGTGCCAGCTCACAGGCGACAGGGGAAGGGAAGCCCCAGCATTTT

len: 13
abundance: .
v_gene: TRBV2
d_gene: .
j_gene: TRBJ1-1
CDR3aa: CASMTDRNTEAFF
CDR3nt: TGTGCCAGCATGACAGACAGGAACACTGAAGCTTTCTTT

len: 17
abundance: .
v_gene: TRBV5-1
d_gene: TRBD1
j_gene: TRBJ1-3
CDR3aa: CASSFIGQGGSGNTIYF
CDR3nt: TGCGCCAGCAGCTTTATTGGGCAGGGGGGCTCTGGAAACACCATATATTTT

len: 14
abundance: .
v_gene: TRBV6-4
d_gene: TRBD1
j_gene: TRBJ1-1
CDR3aa: CASSDRLHRGKAFF
CDR3nt: TGTGCCAGCAGTGACCGTCTACACAGGGGGAAAGCTTTCTTT

len: 16
abundance: .
v_gene: TRBV7-2
d_gene: .
j_gene: TRBJ2-5
CDR3aa: CASSWLGGIGQETQYF
CDR3nt: TGTGCCAGCAGCTGGCTCGGGGGAATTGGTCAAGAGACCCAGTACTTC

len: 14
abundance: .
v_gene: TRBV19
d_gene: TRBD2
j_gene: TRBJ2-5
CDR3aa: CASSISGAQETQYF
CDR3nt: TGTGCCAGTAGTATAAGCGGGGCCCAAGAGACCCAGTACTTC

len: 15
abundance: .
v_gene: TRBV28
d_gene: .
j_gene: TRBJ1-5
CDR3aa: CASTWGGDGNQPQHF
CDR3nt: TGTGCCAGCACATGGGGGGGGGACGGCAATCAGCCCCAGCATTTT

len: 15
abundance: .
v_gene: TRBV28
d_gene: .
j_gene: TRBJ1-2
CDR3aa: CASSSPGALNYGYTF
CDR3nt: TGTGCCAGCAGTTCACCAGGTGCCTTAAACTATGGCTACACCTTC

len: 12
abundance: .
v_gene: TRBV9
d_gene: .
j_gene: TRBJ1-1
CDR3aa: CASSNLGPEAFF
CDR3nt: TGTGCCAGCAGCAATTTGGGCCCGGAAGCTTTCTTT

len: 15
abundance: few
v_gene: TRBV7-2
d_gene: .
j_gene: TRBJ2-5
CDR3aa: CASIIPTGREETQYF
CDR3nt: TGTGCCAGCATTATACCTACAGGGAGGGAAGAGACCCAGTACTTC

len: 14
abundance: once
v_gene: TRBV6-1
d_gene: TRBD1
j_gene: TRBJ1-2
CDR3aa: CASSEEAGGYGYTF
CDR3nt: TGTGCCAGCAGTGAAGAGGCAGGGGGTTACGGCTACACCTTC

len: 15
abundance: .
v_gene: TRBV27
d_gene: .
j_gene: TRBJ1-6
CDR3aa: CASSFQMGHNSPLHF
CDR3nt: TGTGCCAGCAGTTTTCAGATGGGGCATAATTCACCCCTCCACTTT

len: 12
abundance: .
v_gene: TRBV12-5
d_gene: .
j_gene: TRBJ2-1
CDR3aa: CASAYSYNEQFF
CDR3nt: TGTGCTAGTGCCTACAGTTACAATGAGCAGTTCTTC

len: 16
abundance: .
v_gene: TRBV2
d_gene: .
j_gene: TRBJ2-7
CDR3aa: CASIVPGQQRAYEQYF
CDR3nt: TGTGCCAGCATCGTCCCGGGACAACAGAGGGCCTACGAGCAGTACTTC

len: 15
abundance: .
v_gene: TRBV18
d_gene: TRBD1
j_gene: TRBJ2-2
CDR3aa: CASAGQGGNTGELFF
CDR3nt: TGTGCCAGCGCCGGACAGGGTGGGAACACCGGGGAGCTGTTTTTT

len: 11
abundance: .
v_gene: TRBV30
d_gene: .
j_gene: TRBJ1-1
CDR3aa: CAWSQIGEAFF
CDR3nt: TGTGCCTGGAGTCAGATCGGGGAAGCTTTCTTT

len: 16
abundance: .
v_gene: TRBV19
d_gene: TRBD1
j_gene: TRBJ1-5
CDR3aa: CASTPGQGRGNQPQHF
CDR3nt: TGTGCCAGTACTCCGGGACAGGGGCGCGGCAATCAGCCCCAGCATTTT

len: 15
abundance: .
v_gene: TRBV10-1
d_gene: .
j_gene: TRBJ2-2
CDR3aa: CASSDLTANTGELFF
CDR3nt: TGCGCCAGCAGTGATTTAACAGCGAACACCGGGGAGCTGTTTTTT

len: 12
abundance: .
v_gene: TRBV19
d_gene: .
j_gene: TRBJ1-2
CDR3aa: CASSLQGSSYTF
CDR3nt: TGTGCCAGTAGTCTACAGGGCTCGAGCTACACCTTC

len: 15
abundance: .
v_gene: TRBV6-5
d_gene: .
j_gene: TRBJ1-2
CDR3aa: CASSFTGAKGEGYTF
CDR3nt: TGTGCCAGCAGTTTCACCGGGGCTAAGGGGGAAGGCTACACCTTC

len: 15
abundance: .
v_gene: TRBV2
d_gene: TRBD2
j_gene: TRBJ2-5
CDR3aa: CASSEWAGVAETQYF
CDR3nt: TGTGCCAGCAGTGAATGGGCGGGAGTAGCTGAGACCCAGTACTTC

len: 11
abundance: .
v_gene: TRBV10-2
d_gene: .
j_gene: TRBJ2-3
CDR3aa: CASSELDTQYF
CDR3nt: TGCGCCAGCAGTGAACTGGATACGCAGTATTTT

len: 16
abundance: .
v_gene: TRBV6-5
d_gene: TRBD1
j_gene: TRBJ1-1
CDR3aa: CASSYPDRNMNTEAFF
CDR3nt: TGTGCCAGCAGTTACCCGGACAGGAACATGAACACTGAAGCTTTCTTT

len: 12
abundance: .
v_gene: TRBV5-5
d_gene: .
j_gene: TRBJ2-5
CDR3aa: CASSLVRETQYF
CDR3nt: TGTGCCAGCAGCTTGGTCAGGGAGACCCAGTACTTC

len: 15
abundance: .
v_gene: TRBV5-6
d_gene: .
j_gene: TRBJ1-2
CDR3aa: CASSLPIGENYGYTF
CDR3nt: TGTGCCAGCAGCCTCCCCATCGGAGAGAACTATGGCTACACCTTC

len: 15
abundance: .
v_gene: TRBV5-1
d_gene: TRBD1
j_gene: TRBJ2-1
CDR3aa: CASSIGQGENNEQFF
CDR3nt: TGCGCCAGCAGCATAGGACAGGGGGAAAACAATGAGCAGTTCTTC

len: 17
abundance: .
v_gene: TRBV15
d_gene: TRBD1
j_gene: TRBJ2-6
CDR3aa: CATSRGQGTPGANVLTF
CDR3nt: TGTGCCACCAGCAGAGGACAGGGGACTCCTGGGGCCAACGTCCTGACTTTC

len: 17
abundance: few
v_gene: TRBV6-1
d_gene: .
j_gene: TRBJ1-6
CDR3aa: CASSVELSGRGASPLHF
CDR3nt: TGTGCCAGCAGTGTAGAATTATCGGGACGCGGGGCTTCACCCCTCCACTTT

len: 13
abundance: .
v_gene: TRBV28
d_gene: .
j_gene: TRBJ1-2
CDR3aa: CASSQVGDYGYTF
CDR3nt: TGTGCCAGCAGCCAAGTAGGGGACTATGGCTACACCTTC

len: 15
abundance: .
v_gene: TRBV9
d_gene: .
j_gene: TRBJ2-1
CDR3aa: CASSVGLEVTNEQFF
CDR3nt: TGTGCCAGCAGCGTAGGGCTAGAGGTCACCAATGAGCAGTTCTTC

len: 13
abundance: .
v_gene: TRBV6-5
d_gene: TRBD1
j_gene: TRBJ2-1
CDR3aa: CAARRTGGNEQFF
CDR3nt: TGTGCCGCACGCAGGACAGGGGGCAATGAGCAGTTCTTC

len: 13
abundance: .
v_gene: TRBV19
d_gene: .
j_gene: TRBJ2-3
CDR3aa: CASSIIEGTRQYF
CDR3nt: TGTGCCAGTAGTATAATAGAGGGGACAAGGCAGTATTTT

len: 14
abundance: once
v_gene: TRBV6-6
d_gene: TRBD2
j_gene: TRBJ2-3
CDR3aa: CASCGGGDTDTQYF
CDR3nt: TGTGCCAGCTGTGGCGGGGGGGACACAGATACGCAGTATTTT

len: 12
abundance: once
v_gene: TRBV12-3/TRBV12-4
d_gene: .
j_gene: TRBJ1-5
CDR3aa: CASSFHQQPQHF
CDR3nt: TGTGCCAGCAGTTTTCATCAACAGCCCCAGCATTTT

len: 19
abundance: once
v_gene: TRBV15
d_gene: TRBD2
j_gene: TRBJ2-5
CDR3aa: CATSRPQSGFRTSGETQYF
CDR3nt: TGTGCCACCAGCAGACCCCAATCAGGCTTCCGGACTAGCGGTGAGACCCAGTACTTC

len: 13
abundance: .
v_gene: TRBV10-3
d_gene: .
j_gene: TRBJ2-3
CDR3aa: CAINGGGTDTQYF
CDR3nt: TGTGCCATCAACGGCGGGGGCACAGATACGCAGTATTTT

len: 17
abundance: .
v_gene: TRBV4-1
d_gene: TRBD2
j_gene: TRBJ2-3
CDR3aa: CASSHGLAGAFTDTQYF
CDR3nt: TGCGCCAGCAGCCATGGACTAGCGGGGGCCTTCACAGATACGCAGTATTTT

len: 14
abundance: .
v_gene: TRBV3-1/TRBV3-2
d_gene: TRBD1
j_gene: TRBJ1-1
CDR3aa: CASSQDMGQGFTFF
CDR3nt: TGTGCCAGCAGCCAAGATATGGGACAGGGGTTTACTTTCTTT

len: 14
abundance: few
v_gene: TRBV19
d_gene: TRBD1
j_gene: TRBJ2-1
CDR3aa: CASSTQQGQAGQFF
CDR3nt: TGTGCCAGTAGTACCCAACAGGGGCAAGCCGGGCAGTTCTTC

len: 13
abundance: .
v_gene: TRBV6-1
d_gene: .
j_gene: TRBJ1-2
CDR3aa: CASSEKQGYGYTF
CDR3nt: TGTGCCAGCAGTGAAAAGCAGGGATATGGCTACACCTTC

len: 16
abundance: .
v_gene: TRBV19
d_gene: .
j_gene: TRBJ2-2
CDR3aa: CASSIVRGPDTGELFF
CDR3nt: TGTGCCAGTAGTATAGTTAGGGGTCCTGACACCGGGGAGCTGTTTTTT

len: 16
abundance: .
v_gene: TRBV9
d_gene: .
j_gene: TRBJ1-2
CDR3aa: CASSVGKGGVYYGYTF
CDR3nt: TGTGCCAGCAGCGTAGGAAAAGGGGGTGTTTACTATGGCTACACCTTC